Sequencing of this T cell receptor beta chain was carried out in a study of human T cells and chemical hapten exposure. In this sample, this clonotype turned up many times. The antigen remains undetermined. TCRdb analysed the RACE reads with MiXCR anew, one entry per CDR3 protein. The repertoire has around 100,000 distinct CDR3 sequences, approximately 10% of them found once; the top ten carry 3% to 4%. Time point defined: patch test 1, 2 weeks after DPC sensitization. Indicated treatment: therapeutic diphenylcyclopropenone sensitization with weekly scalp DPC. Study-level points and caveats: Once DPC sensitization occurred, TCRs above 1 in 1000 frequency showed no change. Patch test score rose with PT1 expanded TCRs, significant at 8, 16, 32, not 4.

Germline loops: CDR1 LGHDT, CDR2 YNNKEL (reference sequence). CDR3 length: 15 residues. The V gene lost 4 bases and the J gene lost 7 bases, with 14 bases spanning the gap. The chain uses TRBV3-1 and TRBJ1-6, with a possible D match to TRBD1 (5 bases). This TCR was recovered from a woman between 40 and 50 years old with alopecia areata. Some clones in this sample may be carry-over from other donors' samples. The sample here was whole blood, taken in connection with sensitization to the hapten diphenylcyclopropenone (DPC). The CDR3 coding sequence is TGTGCCAGCAGCCGAGCCGGGACGGAGAATTCACCCCTCCACTTT. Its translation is CASSRAGTENSPLHF.